A single sample is the source of the 3 T cell receptor beta chains below, sequenced in a study of blood T cell repertoires in COVID-19. Generated by immunoSEQ multiplex PCR, the TCRdb table keeps only in-frame clones and is missing some. Among some 340,000 clones listed, 85% to 95% were seen once. Sequencing used PBMCs or T cells enriched from blood (not recorded which). The receptor set was obtained from a woman in her 30s who had been exposed to COVID-19.

J is TRBJ1-5 and V is TRBV5-1, with 10 bases identical to TRBD1. The germline gives CDR1 SGHRS, CDR2 YFSETQ. The length of the CDR3 is 15 residues. Trimming took 5 bases from V and 3 from J; bases not matched to a gene: 5. The DNA of the CDR3 is TGCGCCAGCAGTATGACAGGGGGCTTCAATCAGCCCCAGCATTTT. Translation gives CASSMTGGFNQPQHF.

The chain couples TRBV30 to TRBJ1-6; TRBD1 might be the D (5 bases). V was shortened by 0 bases and J by 14 bases, with 17 bases between the two germline ends. Germline V gives CDR1 GTSNPN, CDR2 SVGIG (reference sequence). This CDR3 has 14 amino acids. This CDR3 is CAWSVVPLGGALHF. Written as DNA, the CDR3 is TGTGCCTGGAGTGTGGTGCCCCTGGGAGGGGCCCTCCACTTT. The full variable domain, its missing parts supplied by reference TRBV30 and TRBJ1-6, is SQTIHQWPATLVQPVGSPLSLECTVEGTSNPNLYWYRQAAGRGLQLLFYSVGIGQISSEVPQNLSASRPQDRQFILSSKKLLLSDSGFYLCAWSVVPLGGALHFGNGTRLTVT.

The rearrangement joins TRBV7-8 to TRBJ2-7; maybe TRBD2 (7 bases). The germline CDR1 and CDR2 sequences are SGHVS and FQNEAQ. The CDR3 loop spans 15 amino acids. Trimming stripped 5 bases from V and 3 bases from J, with 17 bases between. CDR3 bases: TGTGCCAGCAGCCCCGATTGGGGGGGCATCTACGAGCAGTACTTC. Translating gives CASSPDWGGIYEQYF.